Sequencing of this TCR beta chain was carried out in a study of human T cells and chemical hapten exposure. Study-wide points: With regard to DPC sensitization, TCRs above 1 in 1000 frequency did not change.

In germline, CDR1 is SGHAT, CDR2 FQNNGV. This CDR3 contains 14 residues. V shed 5 bases and J shed 6 bases, with 14 bases lying between them. This clonotype appeared many times. The antigen is not known. During construction of the library, unique molecular identifiers were attached to individual cDNA molecules for quantitative, reproducible TCR counting. In the original workflow: With a range of roughly 20,000 to 750,000, the median per sample was around 96,000 TCRs. TCRdb redid the calling of the RACE reads with MiXCR, one entry per CDR3 protein. Clone size and V and J calls follow TCRdb, not the original study. The sample contains about 69,000 distinct CDR3 sequences, about 9.3% of which appear only once. As for time point: patch test 2, 6 weeks after DPC sensitization. The treatment denotes: therapeutic diphenylcyclopropenone sensitization with weekly scalp DPC.

The receptor's source is a woman aged 50 to 60 with alopecia areata. Some clones in this sample may be carry-over from other donors' samples. The rearrangement links TRBV11-2 to TRBJ2-1; D may correspond to TRBD1 or TRBD2 (6 bases each). Sequencing used whole blood, obtained in connection with sensitization to the hapten diphenylcyclopropenone (DPC). In DNA, the CDR3 is TGTGCCAGCAGCCCCATACAGGGAGGCAATGAGCAGTTCTTC. Protein: CASSPIQGGNEQFF.